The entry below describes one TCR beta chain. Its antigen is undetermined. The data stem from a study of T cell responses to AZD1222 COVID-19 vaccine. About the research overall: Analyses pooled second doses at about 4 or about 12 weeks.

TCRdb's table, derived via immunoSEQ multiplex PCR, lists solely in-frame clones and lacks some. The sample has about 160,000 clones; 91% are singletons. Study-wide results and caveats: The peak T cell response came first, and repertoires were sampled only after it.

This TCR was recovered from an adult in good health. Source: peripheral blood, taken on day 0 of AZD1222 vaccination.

The CDR3 here is CASSEGVPGEQFF. The DNA of the CDR3 is TGTGCCAGCAGTGAGGGGGTCCCCGGGGAGCAGTTCTTC. The gene calls are TRBV2 and TRBJ2-1; either TRBD1 or TRBD2 may fit D (5 bases each). V was cut by 3 bases and J by 10 bases, with 13 bases left in between. The CDR3 runs to 13 residues. Per germline, CDR1 SNHLY and CDR2 FYNNEI.